What follows is one T cell receptor beta chain and its context. Its antigen is undetermined. This CDR3 has 15 residues. V lost 0 bases and J lost 3, with 10 bases in between. Germline CDR1 reads SGHRS; CDR2 reads YFSETQ. TCRdb's copy holds only in-frame clones and misses some; the assay was immunoSEQ multiplex PCR. The top ten hold more than 5% of the sample, which has tens of thousands of clones, around 92% seen once. These data belong to a study of resident and recirculating memory T cells in vitiligo. Study-level findings and limits: Different lesions suggested infiltration by different T cell clones.

No change in lesions over the prior 6 months defined stable disease. The source material was blood. This receptor was identified in a male donor with vitiligo. The chain combines TRBV5-1 with TRBJ2-1, with D perhaps matching TRBD2 (6 bases). The CDR3 region is CASSLDGSVYNEQFF. In DNA form, the CDR3 reads TGCGCCAGCAGCTTGGACGGGAGTGTCTACAATGAGCAGTTCTTC.